This paragraph covers one TCR beta chain sequence. These data belong to a study of blood T cell repertoires in COVID-19. The wider study: The analysed material was cDNA or gDNA that came from T cells, B-cell-depleted T cells, or PBMCs.

V trimming: 3 bases; J trimming: 7 bases; junction bases outside the gene matches: 4. The CDR3 is 12 amino acids. Germline CDR1 reads SQVTM; CDR2 reads ANQGSEA. Ages ranged from roughly 18 to 100 years, with residence in about two dozen US areas. How the authors handled the data: Amplified reference gene primers provided the basis for estimating nucleated cell counts. Repertoires were generated with immunoSEQ multiplex PCR, while TCRdb's copy carries only in-frame clones and drops some. Clone size and V and J calls were adopted from that table, with D and trimming inferred from the DNA. Of roughly 200,000 clones listed, about 84% are singletons.

This chain links TRBV29-1 with TRBJ1-2; the match to TRBD1 covers 8 bases. The source of this sequence is a man between 40 and 49 years old with acute COVID-19. Sequenced material: PBMCs or T cells enriched from blood (not recorded which). CDR3 residues: CSVDQGAVGYTF. CDR3 nucleotides: TGCAGCGTTGATCAGGGGGCGGTTGGCTACACCTTC.